The rows below give T cell receptor beta chains drawn from one sample of a study of T cell repertoires in MIS-A myocarditis. Sequencing was performed with immunoSEQ multiplex PCR; in TCRdb, only in-frame clones are kept and a portion is missing. The sample lists about 700 clones, roughly 84% occurring once. Source material: pericardium tissue obtained at autopsy. Source of these receptors: a man younger than 35 with fulminant myocarditis from multisystem inflammatory syndrome in adults (MIS-A) after COVID-19. Both conserved end residues are part of each CDR3. The order of the fields is CDR3 DNA, CDR3 protein, D gene, J gene, V gene. D genes are given only for firm matches.

cdr3_nt: TGCGCCAGCAGCGAGGGCAGGGCTAATGAAAAACTGTTTTTT
cdr3_aa: CASSEGRANEKLFF
d_call: -
j_call: TRBJ1-4
v_call: TRBV5-1

cdr3_nt: TGTGCCAGCGGACTCTCTGGAAACACCATATATTTT
cdr3_aa: CASGLSGNTIYF
d_call: -
j_call: TRBJ1-3
v_call: TRBV28

cdr3_nt: TGCGCCAGCAGCTTGGTGCGGGAGACCGATGAGCAGTTCTTC
cdr3_aa: CASSLVRETDEQFF
d_call: TRBD2
j_call: TRBJ2-1
v_call: TRBV5-1

cdr3_nt: TGTGCCAGCAGCTTAATGGATGGGCAGCCCCAGCATTTT
cdr3_aa: CASSLMDGQPQHF
d_call: -
j_call: TRBJ1-5
v_call: TRBV5-8

cdr3_nt: TGTGCCAGTAGTTCAAGGTCGGGTTCCGAGCAGTACTTC
cdr3_aa: CASSSRSGSEQYF
d_call: -
j_call: TRBJ2-7
v_call: TRBV19

cdr3_nt: TGTGCCAGCAGCCCCGTTGAGCCGAGCTACTCTGGGGCCAACGTCCTGACTTTC
cdr3_aa: CASSPVEPSYSGANVLTF
d_call: -
j_call: TRBJ2-6
v_call: TRBV9

cdr3_nt: TGTGCCAGTACCACCGCCTTCGAGGATACCATCAATCCCCAGCATTTT
cdr3_aa: CASTTAFEDTINPQHF
d_call: -
j_call: TRBJ1-5
v_call: TRBV19

cdr3_nt: TGTGCCAGCAGTTCAATCGGACTAATCCACGAGCAGTACTTC
cdr3_aa: CASSSIGLIHEQYF
d_call: -
j_call: TRBJ2-7
v_call: TRBV27

cdr3_nt: TGTGCCAGCAGCTTAGTTGCCCCGAACACCGGGGAGCTGTTTTTT
cdr3_aa: CASSLVAPNTGELFF
d_call: -
j_call: TRBJ2-2
v_call: TRBV7-8